These 7 T cell receptor beta chains originate from one sample sequenced in a study of blood T cell repertoires in COVID-19. Assay used: immunoSEQ multiplex PCR; TCRdb lists only in-frame clones, some missing. The sample lists 95,000 to 150,000 clones; around 81% were seen once. The material sequenced was peripheral blood. The receptors were sampled from a man aged 55 to 70 with acute or convalescent COVID-19.

The rearrangement uses TRBV2 and TRBJ2-7; 12 positions agree with TRBD2. The V gene's germline CDR1 is SNHLY and CDR2 FYNNEI. CDR3 length equals 15 residues. The junction had 6 bases not matched to a gene; V was cut back by 4 bases and J by 5 bases. This CDR3 is CASSGRLAGVNEQYF. CDR3 in DNA: TGTGCCAGCAGTGGGAGACTAGCGGGAGTAAACGAGCAGTACTTC.

This clone was detected only a few times. The chain uses TRBV18 and TRBJ1-2, with TRBD1 as a possible D gene (5 bases). This CDR3 is built from 15 residues. The germline V and J ends were trimmed by 3 bases and 2 bases, with 13 bases remaining between them. Germline CDR1 KGHSH, CDR2 LQKENI. CDR3 sequence reads: CASSPGQGTNYGYTF. The DNA for the CDR3 is TGTGCCAGCTCACCGGGGCAGGGCACCAACTATGGCTACACCTTC.

This rearrangement joins TRBV15 to TRBJ2-3; 7 bases agree with TRBD2. Trimming at V came to 5 bases and at J to 4 bases, leaving 12 bases not matched to a gene. The CDR3 has 16 residues. Germline CDR1 reads LNHNV; CDR2 reads YYDKDF (reference sequence). The CDR3 DNA sequence: TGTGCCACCAGCGCCCGGGCGGGAGCAACGGCAGATACGCAGTATTTT. The encoded protein is CATSARAGATADTQYF.

This clone turned up a few times. The V gene is TRBV19, the J gene TRBJ1-5, with D maybe TRBD1 (5 bases). The CDR3 has 14 residues. The V and J ends lost 5 bases and 3 bases respectively, with 11 bases between them. Germline V gene sequence: CDR1 LNHDA, CDR2 SQIVND (reference sequence). Here the CDR3 DNA reads TGTGCCAGTAGTCCTCGACAGTACAATCAGCCCCAGCATTTT. Its protein is CASSPRQYNQPQHF. The variable domain in full, completed from reference TRBV19 and TRBJ1-5, reads DGGITQSPKYLFRKEGQNVTLSCEQNLNHDAMYWYRQDPGQGLRLIYYSQIVNDFQKGDIAEGYSVSREKKESFPLTVTSAQKNPTAFYLCASSPRQYNQPQHFGDGTRLSIL.

In this sample, this clone turned up a few times. V is TRBV18 and J is TRBJ1-5, with 8 positions matching TRBD1. The trim removed 4 bases at V and 8 bases at J, leaving 10 bases unmatched. The germline gives CDR1 KGHSH, CDR2 LQKENI. There are 15 residues in the CDR3. CDR3 DNA: TGTGCCAGCTCACTCCTCCGACAGGGGAAGAAGCCCCAGCATTTT. Amino acid sequence: CASSLLRQGKKPQHF.

This chain connects TRBV27 to TRBJ2-7, with 8 bases fitting TRBD2. V was pared by 6 bases and J by 2 bases, with 6 bases of the junction left unmatched. The germline V gene encodes CDR1 MNHEY and CDR2 SMNVEV (reference sequence). The CDR3 sequence is 14 residues long. DNA for the CDR3: TGTGCCAGCAGAAAAGCGGGAGAGACCTACGAGCAGTACTTC. Protein sequence: CASRKAGETYEQYF.

This clone was seen a handful of times. The rearrangement joins TRBV19 to TRBJ2-1; 8 positions agree with TRBD2. Losses at the gene ends were 5 bases for V and 4 bases for J; bases not matched to a gene: 10. The CDR3 is made up of 16 amino acids. The germline V gene encodes CDR1 LNHDA and CDR2 SQIVND (reference sequence). CDR3 in amino acids: CASSAILSGGYNEQFF. The CDR3 coding sequence is TGTGCCAGTAGTGCGATACTCTCGGGGGGGTACAATGAGCAGTTCTTC.